A selection of T cell receptor beta chains follows, all from one sample in a study of T cells in Graves' hyperthyroidism and ophthalmopathy. TCRdb re-called the multiplex PCR reads through MiXCR, storing one row per CDR3 protein. The table shows about 500,000 distinct CDR3 sequences, with 15% to 20% occurring only once. Material: blood. All receptors come from a woman aged 30 to 39 with Graves' ophthalmopathy. Both conserved end residues are part of each CDR3. The order of the fields is CDR3 length, J gene, D gene, V gene, clone size, CDR3 protein, CDR3 DNA. A D gene is named only where the DNA matches it firmly. A clone size is listed for some rows: how often the clone was seen (once, few, many), or a class if it is expanded.

>11|TRBJ1-2|NA|TRBV30|NA
CAWSRRQGYTF
TGTGCCTGGAGTCGAAGGCAGGGCTACACCTTC
>12|TRBJ2-7|NA|TRBV28|many
CASRRAVYEQYF
TGTGCCAGCAGAAGGGCTGTCTACGAGCAGTACTTC
>16|TRBJ2-2|TRBD2|TRBV2|once
CASSRAGGPGTGELFF
TGTGCCAGCAGCCGGGCGGGAGGCCCAGGGACCGGGGAGCTGTTTTTT
>15|TRBJ1-4|NA|TRBV10-2|many
CASRNLNGAGEKLFF
TGCGCCAGCCGAAATCTCAACGGGGCGGGAGAAAAACTGTTTTTT
>16|TRBJ2-1|TRBD2|TRBV11-2|many
CASSSQPSGRYNEQFF
TGTGCCAGCAGCTCTCAACCTAGCGGGAGGTACAATGAGCAGTTCTTC
>15|TRBJ1-1|NA|TRBV30|many
CAWSPPVEGDTEAFF
TGTGCCTGGAGTCCCCCCGTCGAGGGGGACACTGAAGCTTTCTTT
>14|TRBJ1-2|NA|TRBV20-1|NA
CSAYRRDTNYGYTF
TGCAGTGCCTATAGGCGGGACACGAACTATGGCTACACCTTC
>14|TRBJ2-5|NA|TRBV10-2|few
CASRFRDPGETQYF
TGCGCCAGCAGATTCCGGGACCCCGGGGAGACCCAGTACTTC
>14|TRBJ2-2|NA|TRBV12-3/TRBV12-4|NA
CASREGRDTGELFF
TGTGCCAGCAGGGAAGGGCGCGACACCGGGGAGCTGTTTTTT
>17|TRBJ2-1|TRBD1|TRBV28|NA
CASSSPRRGRSYNEQFF
TGTGCCAGCAGTTCACCCCGCAGGGGGCGCTCCTACAATGAGCAGTTCTTC
>13|TRBJ1-6|NA|TRBV5-6|NA
CASSEEGNSPLHF
TGTGCCAGCAGCGAGGAGGGCAATTCACCCCTCCACTTT
>13|TRBJ2-3|NA|TRBV30|many
CAYSKGVTDTQYF
TGTGCCTATTCGAAGGGGGTCACAGATACGCAGTATTTT
>16|TRBJ1-1|NA|TRBV11-2|many
CASSLEWGRERTEAFF
TGTGCCAGCAGCTTAGAATGGGGCAGGGAAAGGACTGAAGCTTTCTTT
>17|TRBJ2-7|TRBD1|TRBV29-1|many
CSVEMRASPGQAGEQYF
TGCAGCGTTGAAATGCGGGCTAGCCCGGGACAGGCGGGCGAGCAGTACTTC
>13|TRBJ1-1|TRBD1|TRBV5-1|few
CASSSRTGFPSFF
TGCGCCAGCAGCTCCCGGACAGGGTTTCCATCTTTCTTT
>14|TRBJ1-2|TRBD1|TRBV28|few
CASSSDRTNYGYTF
TGTGCCAGCAGCTCGGACAGGACGAACTATGGCTACACCTTC
>12|TRBJ2-1|NA|TRBV6-1|NA
CASSDKYNEQFF
TGTGCCAGCAGTGACAAGTACAATGAGCAGTTCTTC
>15|TRBJ2-1|TRBD2|TRBV11-2|many
CASSLTAGNENEQFF
TGTGCCAGCAGCTTGACAGCGGGAAATGAAAATGAGCAGTTCTTC
>16|TRBJ2-7|TRBD2|TRBV6-5|once
CASSFPSSGRAHEQYF
TGTGCCAGCAGTTTCCCCTCTAGCGGGAGGGCCCACGAGCAGTACTTC
>16|TRBJ2-1|TRBD2|TRBV5-1|NA
CASSLGGSGRLNEQFF
TGCGCCAGCAGCTTGGGAGGGAGCGGGAGGCTGAATGAGCAGTTCTTC
>16|TRBJ1-4|NA|TRBV6-1|many
CASTYSEGQHHEKLFF
TGTGCCAGCACCTATTCGGAGGGCCAACACCATGAAAAACTGTTTTTT
>17|TRBJ2-2|TRBD1|TRBV28|NA
CASSLRETGVSTGELFF
TGTGCCAGCAGTCTGCGCGAGACAGGGGTTAGCACCGGGGAGCTGTTTTTT
>14|TRBJ2-7|NA|TRBV27|few
CASSPSVATYEQYF
TGTGCCAGCAGTCCGTCCGTCGCGACCTACGAGCAGTACTTC
>14|TRBJ2-5|TRBD2|TRBV10-3|many
CAVKGLAVQETQYF
TGTGCCGTCAAGGGACTAGCGGTTCAAGAGACCCAGTACTTC
>15|TRBJ2-1|TRBD2|TRBV11-3|many
CASSLSGGPGNEQFF
TGTGCCAGCAGCTTATCGGGAGGGCCCGGCAATGAGCAGTTCTTC
>14|TRBJ2-7|TRBD2|TRBV6-2/TRBV6-3|NA
CASSESAGAFEQYF
TGTGCCAGCAGTGAGTCGGCGGGAGCCTTCGAGCAGTACTTC
>13|TRBJ2-3|NA|TRBV6-2/TRBV6-3|NA
CASMTGSTDTQYF
TGTGCCAGCATGACTGGCAGCACAGATACGCAGTATTTT
>12|TRBJ1-1|NA|TRBV7-9|NA
CASSPGEPEAFF
TGTGCCAGCAGCCCAGGGGAACCTGAAGCTTTCTTT
>16|TRBJ1-1|TRBD1|TRBV4-1|few
CASSQVGRGGTTEAFF
TGCGCCAGCAGCCAAGTGGGCAGGGGGGGGACCACTGAAGCTTTCTTT
>14|TRBJ2-7|NA|TRBV11-2|many
CASRQRGRVHEQYF
TGTGCCAGCAGACAGAGGGGTAGAGTACACGAGCAGTACTTC
>14|TRBJ1-6|NA|TRBV28|many
CASSGTQDNSPLHF
TGTGCCAGCAGCGGGACCCAGGATAATTCACCCCTCCACTTT
>12|TRBJ1-3|NA|TRBV30|few
CAWSVQRNTIYF
TGTGCCTGGAGTGTACAGCGAAACACCATATATTTT
>12|TRBJ1-2|TRBD1|TRBV12-3/TRBV12-4|many
CASGQGNYGYTF
TGTGCCAGCGGACAGGGGAACTATGGCTACACCTTC
>14|TRBJ1-5|NA|TRBV5-5|NA
CASSLAIDNQPQHF
TGTGCCAGCAGCTTGGCAATAGATAATCAGCCCCAGCATTTT
>16|TRBJ2-1|TRBD2|TRBV7-8|many
CASSLEAGGLSNEQFF
TGTGCCAGCAGCTTAGAGGCGGGAGGGCTTTCAAATGAGCAGTTCTTC
>14|TRBJ2-7|NA|TRBV5-6|few
CASRGAGPPYEQYF
TGTGCCAGCAGGGGCGCAGGCCCCCCCTACGAGCAGTACTTC
>14|TRBJ1-1|NA|TRBV28|many
CASSLYGGNTEAFF
TGTGCCAGCAGTTTATACGGCGGGAACACTGAAGCTTTCTTT
>17|TRBJ2-1|TRBD2|TRBV20-1|many
CSASGLAGGVSYNEQFF
TGCAGTGCTTCGGGACTAGCGGGAGGGGTGTCCTACAATGAGCAGTTCTTC
>13|TRBJ2-4|TRBD2|TRBV4-3|NA
CASSQTSGNIQYF
TGCGCCAGCAGCCAGACTAGCGGAAACATTCAGTACTTC
>13|TRBJ2-5|TRBD2|TRBV20-1|many
CSAGTSGTETQYF
TGCAGTGCTGGGACTAGCGGGACGGAGACCCAGTACTTC
>12|TRBJ1-1|NA|TRBV12-3/TRBV12-4|many
CASWGVGTEAFF
TGTGCCAGTTGGGGCGTCGGCACTGAAGCTTTCTTT
>15|TRBJ2-7|NA|TRBV20-1|NA
CSAPPGSLSSYEQYF
TGCAGTGCCCCCCCGGGGTCACTAAGCTCCTACGAGCAGTACTTC
>16|TRBJ2-7|NA|TRBV5-6|NA
CASSRDPGARLYEQYF
TGTGCCAGCAGCCGGGACCCGGGGGCCAGACTCTACGAGCAGTACTTC